What follows is one T cell receptor beta chain and its context. The antigen this receptor binds is unknown. Base qualities are not provided; no much larger clone lies one nucleotide away. TCRbeta CDR3 regions were amplified from genomic DNA by means of the immunoSEQ Assay, a bias-controlled multiplex PCR. Per the authors' processing: The number of nucleated cells in each sample was estimated by amplification of reference gene primers within the assay. Sequence reads were collapsed and filtered to measure the absolute abundance of every unique TCRbeta CDR3 rearrangement. Productive Simpson clonality was computed per sample as the square root of Simpson's diversity index over productive rearrangements. In its TCRdb copy, this immuneACCESS table keeps in-frame sequences only and misses some clones. Where compared with another copy, unresolved V genes explain less than half of these, and the others have no known cause. V and J calls and clone size follow that table, whereas D and trimming were derived from the DNA. The sample table contains 130,000 to 150,000 clones; only one count was recorded for approximately 81% of them. 5.5% of the sample rests with the top ten.

In the prospective study, participants were about 18 to 95 years old, resided in approximately 25 geographic areas of the United States, and were enrolled through a virtual design. In the prospective study, cohorts were assigned on the basis of participant-reported clinical history obtained from a screening survey and a study questionnaire. In the prospective study, whole blood, serum and a nasopharyngeal or oropharyngeal swab were collected from each participant by mobile phlebotomists. Prospective study participants could optionally give additional blood draws and questionnaires over an approximately two-month period. Prospective study blood samples were shipped either frozen or at room temperature before DNA extraction. This sample is drawn from a study of blood T cell repertoires in COVID-19 (dated by TCRdb to the early 2020s). Turning to the overall study: Collaborator samples came from the United States, Italy and Spain and covered acute and convalescent phases of COVID-19. Where HLA class I and class II types were available, the types were taken from metadata supplied by the sample provider, not from assay-based typing. The sample metadata nearly always contained a de-identified subject ID, COVID-19 status, age in years and sex. The samples were drawn from two sources: the first 160 participants of the ongoing ImmuneRACE study, and approximately 1,300 subjects contributed by 6 global collaborators. A freely available public database, intended as a resource for researchers studying the immune response to SARS-CoV-2, is where the repertoires were released. Subjects who had been exposed to COVID-19, were actively infected with it, or had recovered from it provided the deeply sampled blood TCRbeta repertoires that made up the dataset. The prospective study material was composed of cDNA or gDNA derived from T cells, B-cell-depleted T cells, or PBMCs.

CDR1 MNHEY and CDR2 SVGEGT are derived from the germline V gene. The CDR3 numbers 14 residues from cysteine through phenylalanine. Of all the DNA, just the CDR3 is kept, 42 bases in frame from base 1. V was cut back by 2 bases and J by 1 base, leaving a gap of 6 bases between them. General findings and caveats noted by the study authors: How much clinical and demographic metadata was included differed by source and by participant, and the metadata was provided uncurated.

The TCR was taken from a man aged 40-55 years with acute COVID-19. The specimen sequenced was PBMCs or T cells enriched from blood (not recorded which). The chain is made from TRBV6-2 or TRBV6-3 and TRBJ1-5; the D gene cannot be named for sure. The CDR3 is CASSYGQSNQPQHF. In nucleotides, the sequence is TGTGCCAGCAGTTACGGGCAGAGCAATCAGCCCCAGCATTTT.